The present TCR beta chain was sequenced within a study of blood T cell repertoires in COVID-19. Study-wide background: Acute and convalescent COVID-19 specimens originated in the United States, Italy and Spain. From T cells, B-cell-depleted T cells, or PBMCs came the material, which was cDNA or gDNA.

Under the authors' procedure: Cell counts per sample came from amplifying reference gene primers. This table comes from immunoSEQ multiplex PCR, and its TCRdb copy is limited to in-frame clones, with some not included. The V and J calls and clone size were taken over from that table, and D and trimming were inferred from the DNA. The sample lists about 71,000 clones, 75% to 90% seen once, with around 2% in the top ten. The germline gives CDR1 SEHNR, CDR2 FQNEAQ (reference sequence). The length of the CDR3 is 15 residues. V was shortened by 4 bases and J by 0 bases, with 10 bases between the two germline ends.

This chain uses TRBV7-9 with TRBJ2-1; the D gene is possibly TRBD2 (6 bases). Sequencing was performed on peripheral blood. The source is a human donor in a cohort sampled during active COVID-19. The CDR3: CASSSRLDSYNEQFF. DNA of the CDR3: TGTGCCAGCAGCTCCAGACTAGACTCCTACAATGAGCAGTTCTTC.